These 21 T cell receptor beta chains were sequenced from one sample in a study of beta chain features in type 1 diabetes. Study results and caveats: Across all four CD4+ subsets, people with type 1 diabetes showed modestly shorter TCRB CDR3s.

Antigens for these TCRs are unknown. The entirety of the isolated RNA underwent reverse transcription, so expressed TCRB transcripts were sequenced. This table comes from immunoSEQ multiplex PCR, and its TCRdb copy is limited to in-frame clones, with some not included. Here the sample spans some 350,000 clones, roughly a tenth being singletons. The sequenced material came from central memory CD4+ T cells from blood. Every receptor here comes from a man aged 30-40 years with type 1 diabetes.

The table lists this clone with many counts. V is TRBV7-9 and J is TRBJ2-7; D gene ambiguous. The CDR3 is made up of 11 amino acids. Trimming removed 8 bases from V and 1 base from J, with 6 bases in between. Germline CDR1 reads SEHNR; CDR2 reads FQNEAQ (reference sequence). Here the CDR3 DNA reads TGTGCCAGCGGGCAGTCCTACGAGCAGTACTTC. Its protein is CASGQSYEQYF.

This chain uses TRBV9 with TRBJ1-4; 7 bases are shared with TRBD1. Germline V gives CDR1 SGDLS, CDR2 YYNGEE. The CDR3 totals 14 residues. J was trimmed by 17 bases and V by 4 bases; bases with no gene match: 17. The CDR3 bases are TGTGCCAGCAGCCCGCAAGTATACAGGGGATCCCTATTTTTT. The encoded protein is CASSPQVYRGSLFF.

This clone was recorded a few times. The chain joins TRBV5-1 to TRBJ2-7; maybe TRBD1 (6 bases). Germline CDR1 and CDR2: SGHRS and YFSETQ. This CDR3 spans 14 amino acids. V lost 0 bases and J 7 bases, leaving 14 bases between the germline ends. Written as DNA, the CDR3 is TGCGCCAGCAGCTTGGCTCTGGGGGCGAGGGAGCAGTACTTC. Residues: CASSLALGAREQYF.

J is TRBJ1-2 and V is TRBV30; TRBD1 matches 8 bases. CDR1 is GTSNPN and CDR2 is SVGIG in the germline V gene (reference sequence). The CDR3 totals 13 residues. The V and J ends lost 2 bases and 2 bases, in that order; junction bases with no gene match: 1. The CDR3, as DNA: TGTGCCTGGAGTCGACAGGGGAACTATGGCTACACCTTC. This translates into CAWSRQGNYGYTF.

This clone occurred a few times. The chain uses TRBV27 and TRBJ2-1, with 8 nucleotides matching TRBD2. This CDR3 contains 18 residues. From germline, CDR1 is MNHEY and CDR2 SMNVEV (reference sequence). V lost 8 bases, J lost 0 bases, and 15 bases stayed unmatched. The DNA of the CDR3 is TGTGCCAGCGGGTTATTAGAAGTCGGGAGGGCCTCCTACAATGAGCAGTTCTTC. As protein: CASGLLEVGRASYNEQFF.

Only a few counts were recorded for this clone. The gene calls are TRBV5-1 and TRBJ2-7, with 8 bases aligning to TRBD2. Unmatched junction bases numbered 3, after V lost 1 base and J lost 0 bases. The CDR3 spans 15 residues. Germline assignment: CDR1 SGHRS and CDR2 YFSETQ. The CDR3 reads CASSLTGGVSYEQYF. CDR3 coding DNA: TGCGCCAGCAGCTTGACGGGAGGGGTCTCCTACGAGCAGTACTTC. The entire variable domain, with the rest obtained from reference TRBV5-1 and TRBJ2-7, is as follows: KAGVTQTPRYLIKTRGQQVTLSCSPISGHRSVSWYQQTPGQGLQFLFEYFSETQRNKGNFPGRFSGRQFSNSRSEMNVSTLELGDSALYLCASSLTGGVSYEQYFGPGTRLTVT.

The V and J genes are TRBV7-9 and TRBJ2-7; 12 bases are a match to TRBD2. From germline, CDR1 is SEHNR and CDR2 FQNEAQ (reference sequence). V lost 7 bases and J lost 3; bases outside the gene matches: 7. The CDR3 totals 15 residues. This chain's CDR3 is CASNGLAGYYYEQYF. In DNA form, the CDR3 reads TGTGCCAGCAATGGACTAGCGGGATACTACTACGAGCAGTACTTC.

This clone was recorded many times. This chain joins TRBV7-2 and TRBJ2-5; unclear D gene. Germline CDR1 reads SGHTA; CDR2 reads FQGNSA. This CDR3 spans 15 amino acids. The V end was cut by 0 bases, the J end by 5 bases, with 13 bases between. The CDR3 DNA sequence: TGTGCCAGCAGCTTAGCGCCGAACTCGGTGGAGACCCAGTACTTC. It is translated as CASSLAPNSVETQYF.

The rearrangement links TRBV4-1 to TRBJ2-3; D unresolved. The CDR3 is made up of 12 amino acids. The germline V gene encodes CDR1 MGHRA and CDR2 YSYEKL. The V end lost 1 base, the J end lost 6 bases, and 5 bases lay between the germline ends. Here the CDR3 DNA reads TGCGCCAGCAGCCAAGTTATGGATACGCAGTATTTT. Protein: CASSQVMDTQYF.

This clone was picked up a small number of times. V and J are TRBV10-2 and TRBJ1-1, with D perhaps matching TRBD1 (5 bases). V dropped 7 bases and J dropped 6 bases, with 15 bases sitting between them. Germline lookup yields CDR1 WSHSY and CDR2 SAAADI. This CDR3 has 13 amino acids. CDR3 in DNA: TGCGCCAGCAAGGTGCAGGGTTTTGCTGAAGCTTTCTTT. Protein product: CASKVQGFAEAFF.

This clone was seen a few times. The chain uses TRBV5-6 and TRBJ2-3, with 8 bases fitting TRBD2. CDR3 length: 15 amino acids. The germline gives CDR1 SGHDT, CDR2 YYEEEE. V lost 3 bases to trimming and J lost 4 bases; unmatched junction nucleotides: 7. The CDR3 region is CASSSASGSADTQYF. The CDR3 nucleotides read TGTGCCAGCAGCTCAGCAAGCGGGAGTGCAGATACGCAGTATTTT.

V and J are TRBV5-4 and TRBJ1-2, with TRBD1 as a possible D gene (6 bases). The CDR3 has 14 amino acids. Trimming pared 7 bases from V and 0 bases from J, leaving 13 bases between. Germline V gives CDR1 SGHNT, CDR2 YYREEE (reference sequence). The CDR3 DNA sequence: TGTGCCAGCGTTGGGGGCCTTACTAACTATGGCTACACCTTC. Translating it yields CASVGGLTNYGYTF.

This clone was detected a few times. The chain is built from TRBV7-2 and TRBJ2-3, with D hard to call. Looked up from germline, CDR1 is SGHTA and CDR2 is FQGNSA. There are 11 residues in the CDR3. The V gene lost 6 bases and the J gene lost 4 bases, with 5 bases spanning the gap. As DNA, the CDR3 is TGTGCCAGCAGGGTTTCAGATACGCAGTATTTT. It translates to CASRVSDTQYF.

The chain is built from TRBV28 and TRBJ2-5, with a weak D call TRBD2 (6 bases). The CDR3 loop spans 16 amino acids. Germline V gene lookup returns CDR1 MDHEN and CDR2 SYDVKM. V lost 5 bases, J lost 4 bases, and 20 bases lay in between. CDR3 nucleotide sequence: TGTGCCAGCAGTCCACAAGGGTGGAGGGATGGAGAGACCCAGTACTTC. Translated: CASSPQGWRDGETQYF.

This clone was observed a few times. A much larger clone is a single base away; this may be a read error. The V and J genes are TRBV11-2 and TRBJ1-1; D is unclear. The CDR3 runs to 13 residues. Trimming stripped 5 bases from V and 0 bases from J, with 7 bases between. The germline gives CDR1 SGHAT, CDR2 FQNNGV. For the CDR3, the DNA is TGTGCCAGCAGCGTAGGAATGAACACTGAAGCTTTCTTT. This codes for CASSVGMNTEAFF.

In its sample, this clone was seen a few times. This chain links TRBV6-5 with TRBJ2-7; D may match TRBD1 or TRBD2 (6 bases each). CDR1 is MNHEY and CDR2 is SVGAGI in the germline V gene. The V gene lost 3 bases and the J gene lost 8 bases, with 20 bases spanning the gap. The CDR3 sequence is 15 residues long. The CDR3 reads CASSYDLGQGRKQYF. The CDR3 DNA is TGTGCCAGCAGTTATGATCTAGGTCAGGGGAGGAAGCAGTACTTC.

CDR3 region: CASSHSSGALNYNEQFF. CDR3 DNA: TGTGCCAGCAGCCATTCCTCGGGGGCGCTGAACTACAATGAGCAGTTCTTC. The rearrangement joins TRBV7-9 to TRBJ2-1; D might be TRBD1 or TRBD2, each matching 6 bases. The CDR3 runs to 17 residues. Germline V lookup: CDR1 SEHNR, CDR2 FQNEAQ (reference sequence). V shed 5 bases and J shed 3 bases, with 20 bases lying between them.

The chain recombines TRBV5-4 with TRBJ1-5; D gene uncertain. Germline V CDR1 and CDR2: SGHNT, YYREEE (reference sequence). V gave up 2 bases and J gave up 7 bases, with 7 bases separating them. The CDR3 contains 12 residues. The CDR3 DNA reads as TGTGCCAGCAGCTTCTTAGGGCAGCCCCAGCATTTT. Residues: CASSFLGQPQHF.

This clone was observed a few times. The chain links TRBV4-1 to TRBJ1-2, with 10 bases aligning to TRBD1. V shed 2 bases, J shed 5 bases, and the junction held 5 bases outside the gene matches. The CDR3 has 15 residues. Looked up from germline, CDR1 is MGHRA and CDR2 is YSYEKL. The CDR3 DNA reads TGCGCCAGCAGCCAAACGGGGACAGGGGAGTATGGCTACACCTTC. It yields the protein CASSQTGTGEYGYTF.

The V and J genes are TRBV5-8 and TRBJ2-3; no reliable D call. The V gene's germline CDR1 is SGHTS and CDR2 YDEGEE. V was pared by 1 base and J by 4 bases, with 10 bases between. The CDR3 has 14 residues. As DNA, the CDR3 is TGTGCCAGCAGCTTGAAGTCGGGCGCAGATACGCAGTATTTT. It encodes CASSLKSGADTQYF.

This clone appeared a few times. The chain recombines TRBV15 with TRBJ2-7, with D unresolved. The V gene's germline CDR1 is LNHNV and CDR2 YYDKDF (reference sequence). The CDR3 is 17 amino acids. V dropped 3 bases and J dropped 5 bases, with 23 bases sitting between them. CDR3 region: CATSSDNRHRLLHEQYF. The CDR3, as DNA: TGTGCCACCAGCAGCGACAATAGACATAGACTTCTCCACGAGCAGTACTTC. Supplemented by reference TRBV15 and TRBJ2-7, the full variable domain reads DAMVIQNPRYQVTQFGKPVTLSCSQTLNHNVMYWYQQKSSQAPKLLFHYYDKDFNNEADTPDNFQSRRPNTSFCFLDIRSPGLGDTAMYLCATSSDNRHRLLHEQYFGPGTRLTVT.